This TCR beta chain was captured by sequencing in a study of blood T cells in healthy people across ages. The use of a sample-barcoded 5' primer and a J-beta primer mix characterized a second PCR of about 7 to 12 cycles. From the 5' RACE reads, TCRdb called clonotypes with MiXCR, one entry per CDR3 protein. This sample yields about 1.8 million distinct CDR3 sequences, of which roughly 49% are seen a single time; less than 2.5% belongs to the top ten. This clonotype is a singleton in its sample. Input material: blood. The sequence was collected from a middle-aged woman in good health.

This CDR3 is CASSDISGANVLTF. CDR3 bases: TGTGCCAGCAGTGATATCTCTGGGGCCAACGTCCTGACTTTC. The chain uses TRBV6-1 and TRBJ2-6; D call uncertain. The CDR3 sequence is 14 residues long. CDR1 is MNHNS and CDR2 is SASEGT in the germline V gene. The V end lost 3 bases, the J end lost 0 bases, and 3 bases lay between the germline ends.